The 23 T cell receptor beta chains given below trace back to one sample, sequenced in a study of blood T cell repertoires in COVID-19 (dated by TCRdb to about 2020). The library was obtained by the immunoSEQ multiplex PCR assay. In its TCRdb copy, this immuneACCESS table keeps in-frame sequences only and misses some clones. Where compared with another copy, unresolved V genes explain less than half of these, and the others have no known cause. Across this sample there are 110,000 to 150,000 clones, with around 91% seen only once. The top ten clones comprise 2.5% to 3.5% of the sample. The sample was peripheral blood. All receptors come from a woman aged 60-75 years with active COVID-19.

The V gene is TRBV6-2 or TRBV6-3, the J gene TRBJ2-7; TRBD2 matches at 7 bases. The CDR3 is 14 residues long. The V gene end was trimmed by 1 base and the J gene end by 2 bases; junction bases not matched to a gene: 2. Germline CDR1 MNHEY, CDR2 SVGEGT. The CDR3 bases are TGTGCCAGCAGTTACTTCGGGGGGACCTACGAGCAGTACTTC. The encoded protein is CASSYFGGTYEQYF.

The chain employs TRBV7-2 and TRBJ1-6, with TRBD1 matching over 7 bases. Germline CDR1 SGHTA, CDR2 FQGNSA. This CDR3 is 15 amino acids long. Trimming at V came to 3 bases and at J to 8 bases, leaving 7 bases not matched to a gene. The CDR3 loop reads CASSLIQGIDSPLHF. Written as DNA, the CDR3 is TGTGCCAGCAGCTTGATACAGGGGATAGATTCACCCCTCCACTTT.

The chain carries TRBV28 and TRBJ1-2, with D possibly being TRBD1 (6 bases). V lost 6 bases and J 4 bases, leaving 12 bases between the germline ends. This CDR3 has 13 amino acids. CDR1 is MDHEN and CDR2 is SYDVKM in the germline V gene. CDR3: CASRLGTSYGYTF. DNA of the CDR3: TGTGCCAGCAGATTAGGGACATCCTATGGCTACACCTTC.

The gene calls are TRBV18 and TRBJ2-1, with D hard to call. CDR1 and CDR2 (germline): KGHSH, LQKENI. The germline V and J ends were trimmed by 1 base and 5 bases, with 12 bases remaining between them. This CDR3 is built from 15 residues. CDR3: CASSPQSAAHNEQFF. CDR3 DNA: TGTGCCAGCTCACCACAATCCGCGGCCCACAATGAGCAGTTCTTC.

J is TRBJ2-1 and V is TRBV20-1; TRBD2 agrees at 7 bases. J was trimmed by 12 bases and V by 2 bases; bases with no gene match: 4. Germline V gene data show CDR1 as DFQATT and CDR2 as SNEGSKA (reference sequence). The CDR3 is made up of 11 amino acids. This chain's CDR3 is CSARSRLAQFF. CDR3 nucleotides: TGCAGTGCTAGATCCCGACTAGCGCAGTTCTTC.

The table lists this clone with a count of one. This chain uses TRBV4-2 with TRBJ2-1; 7 positions agree with TRBD2. With 4 bases clipped from V and 3 bases from J, the junction kept 12 bases outside the gene matches. From germline, CDR1 is LGHNA and CDR2 YNFKEQ. The CDR3 contains 17 residues. CDR3 in amino acids: CASSRRRREFVYNEQFF. In DNA, the CDR3 is TGTGCCAGCAGCCGACGTCGGCGGGAGTTCGTCTACAATGAGCAGTTCTTC.

V and J are TRBV5-5 and TRBJ1-1, with D perhaps matching TRBD1 (6 bases). Per the germline V gene, CDR1 is SGHKS and CDR2 is YYEKEE (reference sequence). This CDR3 is 15 amino acids long. The ends were cut back, 4 bases at V and 0 bases at J, with 13 bases in the middle. Here the CDR3 DNA reads TGTGCCAGCAGCCCAACAGGGACACTGAACACTGAAGCTTTCTTT. Amino acid sequence: CASSPTGTLNTEAFF.

The rearrangement links TRBV2 to TRBJ2-1; 7 nucleotides align to TRBD2. V gave up 6 bases and J gave up 7 bases; unmatched junction bases: 3. This CDR3 comprises 12 residues. CDR1 and CDR2 from the germline V gene are SNHLY and FYNNEI. The CDR3 bases are TGTGCCAGCAGCCACGGGGGGAATGAGCAGTTCTTC. Its translation is CASSHGGNEQFF.

This chain joins TRBV11-3 and TRBJ2-7; the D gene is possibly TRBD2 (6 bases). The CDR3 spans 14 residues. The V end was cut by 1 base, the J end by 4 bases, with 11 bases between. The V gene's germline CDR1 is SGHNT and CDR2 YENEEA. CDR3 bases: TGTGCCAGCAGCTTAGGGCGGGGCGATTACGAGCAGTACTTC. Protein product: CASSLGRGDYEQYF. Complete variable domain (other parts from reference TRBV11-3 and TRBJ2-7): EAGVVQSPRYKIIEKKQPVAFWCNPISGHNTLYWYLQNLGQGPELLIRYENEEAVDDSQLPKDRFSAERLKGVDSTLKIQPAELGDSAVYLCASSLGRGDYEQYFGPGTRLTVT.

This chain uses TRBV11-2 with TRBJ1-1, with 8 bases matching TRBD1. CDR1 and CDR2 from the germline V gene are SGHAT and FQNNGV. The CDR3 is 14 residues long. V was pared by 0 bases and J by 6 bases, with 3 bases of the junction left unmatched. This CDR3 is CASSLEPGGSEAFF. The CDR3 DNA is TGTGCCAGCAGCTTAGAGCCAGGGGGCTCTGAAGCTTTCTTT. The full variable domain, completed using reference TRBV11-2 and TRBJ1-1, is EAGVAQSPRYKIIEKRQSVAFWCNPISGHATLYWYQQILGQGPKLLIQFQNNGVVDDSQLPKDRFSAERLKGVDSTLKIQPAKLEDSAVYLCASSLEPGGSEAFFGQGTRLTVV.

This chain uses TRBV5-1 with TRBJ2-6; D perhaps matches TRBD1 (5 bases). The V gene's germline CDR1 is SGHRS and CDR2 YFSETQ. This CDR3 is built from 16 residues. V lost 0 bases to trimming and J lost 2 bases, with 9 bases between them. CDR3 loop: CASSLVVGAGANVLTF. DNA of the CDR3: TGCGCCAGCAGCTTGGTAGTAGGGGCTGGGGCCAACGTCCTGACTTTC.

This chain joins TRBV19 and TRBJ1-2; 7 nucleotides line up with TRBD1. The CDR3 loop spans 14 amino acids. Germline V lookup: CDR1 LNHDA, CDR2 SQIVND (reference sequence). V trimming: 7 bases; J trimming: 8 bases; junction bases outside the gene matches: 13. This CDR3 is CASTEQGPGAGYTF. In DNA, the CDR3 is TGTGCCAGTACCGAACAGGGGCCCGGGGCAGGCTACACCTTC.

J is TRBJ1-4 and V is TRBV7-8, with unresolved D. Germline loops: CDR1 SGHVS, CDR2 FQNEAQ. V was clipped by 4 bases and J by 4 bases, with 16 bases between them. The length of the CDR3 is 16 residues. The CDR3 DNA is TGTGCCAGCAGCTACGGGTCGAGAGAGTTTAATGAAAAACTGTTTTTT. Its protein is CASSYGSREFNEKLFF.

The chain combines TRBV4-2 with TRBJ2-7; tentative D call: TRBD1 (5 bases). V was clipped by 2 bases and J by 3 bases, with 14 bases between them. CDR1 LGHNA and CDR2 YNFKEQ come from the germline V gene. CDR3 length: 15 residues. CDR3 sequence (DNA): TGTGCCAGCAGCCAACCTTTACAGGAGATCTACGAGCAGTACTTC. It specifies CASSQPLQEIYEQYF.

The chain is built from TRBV25-1 and TRBJ1-1; a weak D match, TRBD1 (5 bases). V dropped 4 bases and J dropped 1 base, with 13 bases sitting between them. The CDR3 is 15 residues long. The germline CDR1 and CDR2 sequences are MGHDK and SYGVNS. In DNA form, the CDR3 reads TGTGCCAGCAGTGTTTCAGGGTTTGGGAACACTGAAGCTTTCTTT. Residues: CASSVSGFGNTEAFF.

The rearrangement joins TRBV7-8 to TRBJ2-7; D gene unclear. The CDR3 sequence is 12 residues long. V was shortened by 5 bases and J by 3 bases, with 8 bases between the two germline ends. From germline, CDR1 is SGHVS and CDR2 FQNEAQ. This chain's CDR3 is CASSRARYEQYF. In nucleotides, the CDR3 is TGTGCCAGCAGCCGGGCACGCTACGAGCAGTACTTC.

This clone was seen once. The same CDR3 is also encoded by other DNA sequences in this sample. The rearrangement joins TRBV27 to TRBJ2-7, with 9 bases identical to TRBD1. The germline CDR1 and CDR2 sequences are MNHEY and SMNVEV (reference sequence). The junction had 13 bases not matched to a gene; V was cut back by 9 bases and J by 4 bases. The CDR3 consists of 15 residues. The CDR3 bases are TGTGCCAGTAGACATTCCGGGACAGGGCTATACGAGCAGTACTTC. This encodes CASRHSGTGLYEQYF.

J is TRBJ2-2 and V is TRBV6-8; 9 bases are a match to TRBD2. From germline, CDR1 is MNHGY and CDR2 SAAAGT. CDR3 length: 17 amino acids. With V trimmed by 5 bases and J by 5 bases, 12 bases remained unmatched. CDR3 sequence (DNA): TGTGCCAGCAGTCACCCCCTTAGCGGGAGTGGTACCGGGGAGCTGTTTTTT. Amino acid sequence: CASSHPLSGSGTGELFF.

This clone was observed once. J is TRBJ2-1 and V is TRBV6-1; 8 positions match TRBD2. Trimming removed 7 bases from V and 7 bases from J; junction bases left unmatched: 9. This CDR3 spans 14 amino acids. In germline, CDR1 is MNHNS, CDR2 SASEGT. CDR3 in DNA: TGTGCCAGCATAGGGGGGACTAGTACGAATGAGCAGTTCTTC. Translated, it gives CASIGGTSTNEQFF.

The V call is TRBV4-1, the J call TRBJ2-7; D is possibly TRBD1 (6 bases). Trimming removed 2 bases from V and 2 bases from J, with 16 bases in between. Germline lookup yields CDR1 MGHRA and CDR2 YSYEKL. CDR3 length equals 16 residues. CDR3 amino acids: CASSQPGQGRAYEQYF. The CDR3 nucleotides are TGCGCCAGCAGCCAACCGGGACAAGGGAGAGCCTACGAGCAGTACTTC.

The chain combines TRBV25-1 with TRBJ2-1, with TRBD2 identical over 9 bases. The CDR3 extends over 13 amino acids. The J segment lost 10 bases and the V segment lost 2 bases, leaving 3 bases of the junction unmatched. From germline, CDR1 is MGHDK and CDR2 SYGVNS. DNA of the CDR3: TGTGCCAGCAGTGAACGACTAGCGGACGAGCAGTTCTTC. It specifies CASSERLADEQFF.

The chain employs TRBV5-4 and TRBJ2-5; D unresolved. The germline CDR1 and CDR2 sequences are SGHNT and YYREEE (reference sequence). V shed 2 bases and J shed 3 bases, with 2 bases lying between them. This CDR3 has 11 residues. The CDR3 DNA reads TGTGCCAGCAGCTTTAAAGAGACCCAGTACTTC. Translation gives CASSFKETQYF. Together with reference TRBV5-4 and TRBJ2-5, the CDR3 gives the full variable domain: ETGVTQSPTHLIKTRGQQVTLRCSSQSGHNTVSWYQQALGQGPQFIFQYYREEENGRGNFPPRFSGLQFPNYSSELNVNALELDDSALYLCASSFKETQYFGPGTRLLVL.

The chain couples TRBV2 to TRBJ1-6; 7 bases agree with TRBD1. This CDR3 is built from 15 residues. Germline V gene sequence: CDR1 SNHLY, CDR2 FYNNEI. V lost 5 bases to trimming and J lost 6 bases; unmatched junction nucleotides: 7. CDR3 nucleotide sequence: TGTGCCAGCAGTCTACGGACAGGAACTAATTCACCCCTCCACTTT. Translated: CASSLRTGTNSPLHF.